The 30 T cell receptor beta chains below all came from one sample that was sequenced in a study of CD8 T cells in ankylosing spondylitis. The antigens of these receptors remain unknown. Study conclusions and caveats: A TCR beta motif of several highly homologous variants appeared characteristic of ankylosing spondylitis blood.

TCRdb independently ran MiXCR on the 5' RACE reads; one entry per CDR3 protein. The sample carries a few hundred thousand distinct CDR3 sequences, around 24% recorded once. Material: blood, either unsorted or a sorted T cell fraction (not recorded which). These receptors all come from a male donor with ankylosing spondylitis.

A few counts support this clonotype. This chain joins TRBV7-2 and TRBJ2-1; no reliable D call. CDR1 and CDR2 from the germline V gene are SGHTA and FQGNSA. Trimming shortened V by 0 bases and J by 6 bases, and 12 bases separated the two germline ends. The CDR3 runs 15 residues. The CDR3 is CASSLATLSTNEQFF. In DNA form, the CDR3 reads TGTGCCAGCAGCTTAGCGACTTTGTCCACCAATGAGCAGTTCTTC.

The V and J genes are TRBV28 and TRBJ2-3; 8 bases match TRBD2. Germline CDR1 and CDR2: MDHEN and SYDVKM. The CDR3 loop spans 16 amino acids. Unmatched junction bases numbered 14, after V lost 5 bases and J lost 7 bases. CDR3: CASSRPAVAGTHTQYF. As DNA, the CDR3 is TGTGCCAGCAGTCGACCGGCGGTAGCGGGAACCCATACGCAGTATTTT.

CDR3 DNA sequence: TGCAGCGTGAGGCATGGGGGGGATACGCAGTATTTT. Its translation: CSVRHGGDTQYF. The rearrangement joins TRBV29-1 to TRBJ2-3; possibly TRBD2 for D (6 bases). The CDR3 spans 12 residues. Germline V gene lookup returns CDR1 SQVTM and CDR2 ANQGSEA. The V gene lost 6 bases and the J gene lost 6 bases, with 13 bases spanning the gap.

This chain links TRBV21-1 with TRBJ1-1; TRBD1 was called by the table and not checked on the DNA. TRBV21-1 is a listed pseudogene. The CDR3 totals 14 residues. CDR3 amino acids: CASSNSQANTEAFF. CDR3 in DNA: TGTGCCAGCAGCAACTCACAGGCGAACACTGAAGCTTTCTTT.

The chain recombines TRBV7-6 with TRBJ1-1; D uncertain. V was shortened by 1 base and J by 0 bases, with 9 bases between the two germline ends. CDR1 and CDR2 from the germline V gene are SGHVS and FNYEAQ. The length of the CDR3 is 15 residues. CDR3 amino acids: CASSLGGSLNTEAFF. The DNA for the CDR3 is TGTGCCAGCAGCTTAGGTGGCAGTTTGAACACTGAAGCTTTCTTT.

This clonotype showed up many times. The chain employs TRBV29-1 and TRBJ1-1; no clear D. The CDR3 contains 18 residues. V gave up 8 bases and J gave up 4 bases, with 32 bases separating them. The germline V gene encodes CDR1 SQVTM and CDR2 ANQGSEA. CDR3 residues: CSFSPRRASILGGTEAFF. Written as DNA, the CDR3 is TGCAGCTTCTCCCCAAGACGGGCCTCAATACTGGGTGGCACTGAAGCTTTCTTT.

A few counts support this clonotype. This chain joins TRBV27 and TRBJ1-4; D gene uncertain. Germline-derived CDR1 and CDR2 are MNHEY and SMNVEV (reference sequence). The CDR3 spans 14 residues. The ends were cut back, 5 bases at V and 3 bases at J, with 10 bases in the middle. The CDR3 loop reads CASSPGGSNEKLFF. As DNA, the CDR3 is TGTGCCAGCAGTCCCGGCGGATCTAATGAAAAACTGTTTTTT. The full variable domain, completed using reference TRBV27 and TRBJ1-4, is EAQVTQNPRYLITVTGKKLTVTCSQNMNHEYMSWYRQDPGLGLRQIYYSMNVEVTDKGDVPEGYKVSRKEKRNFPLILESPSPNQTSLYFCASSPGGSNEKLFFGSGTQLSVL.

The chain carries TRBV9 and TRBJ2-7; D could derive from TRBD1 or TRBD2 (5 bases each). V dropped 4 bases and J dropped 0 bases, with 11 bases sitting between them. This CDR3 region has 14 residues. Germline V gene data show CDR1 as SGDLS and CDR2 as YYNGEE. DNA of the CDR3: TGTGCCAGCAGCCCCAGGGACGTCTCCTACGAGCAGTACTTC. This codes for CASSPRDVSYEQYF.

This clonotype was seen ten or more times. The CDR3 spells CASNRDRGPTDTQYF. DNA of the CDR3: TGTGCCAGCAATCGGGACAGGGGACCCACAGATACGCAGTATTTT. This chain connects TRBV6-1 to TRBJ2-3; TRBD1 matches 10 bases. Germline CDR1 and CDR2: MNHNS and SASEGT. The trim removed 7 bases at V and 2 bases at J, leaving 6 bases unmatched. The CDR3 sequence is 15 residues long.

V and J are TRBV25-1 and TRBJ2-3, with 10 bases lining up with TRBD2. Looked up from germline, CDR1 is MGHDK and CDR2 is SYGVNS. This CDR3 contains 16 residues. V shed 4 bases and J 4 bases; nucleotides not matched to a gene: 8. Written as DNA, the CDR3 is TGTGCCAGCAGTGGGCGCCTAGCGGGAGTCTCAGATACGCAGTATTTT. Residues: CASSGRLAGVSDTQYF.

This clonotype has at least ten counts. The chain uses TRBV29-1 and TRBJ2-3, with D possibly matching TRBD2 (6 bases). CDR3 length equals 15 residues. Germline V gene sequence: CDR1 SQVTM, CDR2 ANQGSEA. Trimming cost V 4 bases and J 2 bases, with 16 bases left between them. This chain's CDR3 is CSVVIPSAFTDTQYF. DNA for the CDR3: TGCAGCGTTGTTATTCCTAGCGCCTTCACAGATACGCAGTATTTT.

This clonotype was counted a few times. The V and J genes are TRBV27 and TRBJ1-2; perhaps TRBD1 as D (5 bases). Trimming pared 6 bases from V and 4 bases from J, leaving 15 bases between. CDR1 and CDR2 from the germline V gene are MNHEY and SMNVEV (reference sequence). The CDR3 runs 14 residues. In nucleotides, the CDR3 is TGTGCCAGCAGCCCCAGGGAGCCTAGCTATGGCTACACCTTC. As protein: CASSPREPSYGYTF.

This clonotype came up many times. The CDR3 DNA is TGCGCCAGCAGCCAACGTACTAGCGGGAGGGTTGATGAGCAGTTCTTC. Residues: CASSQRTSGRVDEQFF. J is TRBJ2-1 and V is TRBV4-1, with 13 nucleotides matching TRBD2. V was pared by 2 bases and J by 8 bases, with 6 bases of the junction left unmatched. Germline lookup yields CDR1 MGHRA and CDR2 YSYEKL. The CDR3 totals 16 residues.

The rearrangement uses TRBV5-1 and TRBJ1-1, with D maybe TRBD1 (6 bases). Trimming pared 5 bases from V and 1 base from J, leaving 9 bases between. Germline V lookup: CDR1 SGHRS, CDR2 YFSETQ. The CDR3 contains 13 residues. The CDR3 DNA is TGCGCCAGCAGAACAGGGCCGAACACTGAAGCTTTCTTT. It translates to CASRTGPNTEAFF.

The chain links TRBV12-3 or TRBV12-4 to TRBJ2-2; the D is unclear. Trimming left V 7 bases short and J 7 bases short, with 13 bases between. This CDR3 has 13 residues. The CDR3, as DNA: TGTGCCAGCACCCAAGCCGGGTTCGGGGAGCTGTTTTTT. Translated: CASTQAGFGELFF.

The chain links TRBV24-1 to TRBJ2-1; the match to TRBD1 covers 10 bases. The trim removed 5 bases at V and 0 bases at J, leaving 6 bases unmatched. Looked up from germline, CDR1 is KGHDR and CDR2 is SFDVKD. The CDR3 is 17 residues long. The CDR3 region has the DNA TGTGCCACCAGTGGGAAGGGACAGGGGAGCTCCTACAATGAGCAGTTCTTC. Protein product: CATSGKGQGSSYNEQFF.

As DNA, the CDR3 is TGTGCCATCAGTGGCCCGAAGGGACAGATCACAGATACGCAGTATTTT. Protein: CAISGPKGQITDTQYF. The J gene is TRBJ2-3, the V gene TRBV10-3; 7 bases align to TRBD1. CDR3 size: 16 residues. V shed 4 bases, J shed 2 bases, and the junction held 9 bases outside the gene matches. In germline, CDR1 is ENHRY, CDR2 SYGVKD.

In regard to this clonotype: Because it lacks the conserved phenylalanine or tryptophan at the end, this CDR3 is likely a read error. The DNA is left out, because the CDR3 cannot be placed on it with certainty; the CDR3 is given as TCRdb lists it. The chain joins TRBV7-3 to TRBJ1-1; the DNA was not used to check the table's D call, TRBD1. The germline gives CDR1 SGHTA, CDR2 FQGTGA. The CDR3 has 16 residues if both end residues are counted. Here the CDR3 reads CASSLRHPSRDRGAFP.

This clonotype was counted only a few times. The chain is built from TRBV6-2 or TRBV6-3 and TRBJ2-2; either TRBD1 or TRBD2 may fit D (7 bases each). Germline V gives CDR1 MNHEY, CDR2 SVGEGT. The CDR3 extends over 15 amino acids. V shed 2 bases and J shed 3 bases, with 10 bases lying between them. CDR3 nucleotide sequence: TGTGCCAGCAGTTACCCAGGGGGGGACACCGGGGAGCTGTTTTTT. Translation: CASSYPGGDTGELFF.

The rearrangement joins TRBV7-2 to TRBJ2-3; 8 bases fit TRBD2. The trim removed 7 bases at V and 3 bases at J, leaving 12 bases unmatched. The germline V gene encodes CDR1 SGHTA and CDR2 FQGNSA. The CDR3 runs to 16 residues. CDR3 residues: CASILAGTRRTDTQYF. CDR3 DNA: TGTGCCAGCATCCTGGCCGGGACTAGAAGGACAGATACGCAGTATTTT.

This rearrangement joins TRBV6-6 to TRBJ1-1; D unresolved. Trimming pared 2 bases from V and 10 bases from J, leaving 5 bases between. CDR1 and CDR2 (germline): MNHNY, SVGAGI (reference sequence). This CDR3 has 10 amino acids. The CDR3 coding sequence is TGTGCCAGCAGTTACACCGCAGCTTTCTTT. It translates to CASSYTAAFF.

The J gene is TRBJ2-2, the V gene TRBV30, with D hard to call. The V gene's germline CDR1 is GTSNPN and CDR2 SVGIG (reference sequence). V lost 2 bases, J lost 6 bases, and 10 bases lay in between. The CDR3 contains 13 residues. CDR3 nucleotides: TGTGCCTGGAGTTTCAGTCAAGCCGGGGAGCTGTTTTTT. It yields the protein CAWSFSQAGELFF. The whole variable domain, remainder taken from reference TRBV30 and TRBJ2-2, is SQTIHQWPATLVQPVGSPLSLECTVEGTSNPNLYWYRQAAGRGLQLLFYSVGIGQISSEVPQNLSASRPQDRQFILSSKKLLLSDSGFYLCAWSFSQAGELFFGEGSRLTVL.

CDR3 residues: CSASLRTGKGYTF. The CDR3 region has the DNA TGCAGTGCCAGCCTTAGGACAGGGAAGGGCTACACCTTC. The chain is built from TRBV20-1 and TRBJ1-2; 8 bases align to TRBD1. J gave up 8 bases and V 6 bases, and 11 bases lay outside the gene matches. The CDR3 contains 13 residues. The V gene's germline CDR1 is DFQATT and CDR2 SNEGSKA (reference sequence).

This clonotype was detected a few times. The rearrangement uses TRBV5-1 and TRBJ2-1; TRBD2 might be the D (6 bases). This CDR3 has 16 residues. Trimming took 4 bases from V and 2 from J, leaving 16 bases between them. From germline, CDR1 is SGHRS and CDR2 YFSETQ. DNA for the CDR3: TGCGCCAGCAGCGAAACGACTAGGGGCCCCTACAATGAGCAGTTCTTC. Protein sequence: CASSETTRGPYNEQFF.

This clonotype was seen repeatedly, ten times or more. The chain is built from TRBV5-1 and TRBJ1-1, with D uncertain. Per the germline V gene, CDR1 is SGHRS and CDR2 is YFSETQ. The CDR3 runs 13 residues. Trimming shortened V by 2 bases and J by 7 bases, and 12 bases separated the two germline ends. As DNA, the CDR3 is TGCGCCAGCAGCTTTACCGGGCCGAGTGAAGCTTTCTTT. It yields the protein CASSFTGPSEAFF.

This chain uses TRBV5-5 with TRBJ2-1; 11 bases fit TRBD2. The germline gives CDR1 SGHKS, CDR2 YYEKEE (reference sequence). V shed 4 bases, J shed 4 bases, and the junction held 7 bases outside the gene matches. This CDR3 spans 16 amino acids. The DNA for the CDR3 is TGTGCCAGCAGCCCAGAGGGACTAGCGGTGTACAATGAGCAGTTCTTC. Translated, it gives CASSPEGLAVYNEQFF.

The V call is TRBV7-9, the J call TRBJ2-5, with TRBD1 matching over 9 bases. Trimming removed 6 bases from V and 4 bases from J; junction bases left unmatched: 9. Germline-derived CDR1 and CDR2 are SEHNR and FQNEAQ (reference sequence). This CDR3 has 15 amino acids. CDR3 amino acids: CASSRAGTGLETQYF. Written as DNA, the CDR3 is TGTGCCAGCAGTCGAGCCGGGACAGGGTTAGAGACCCAGTACTTC.

CDR3 DNA sequence: TGTGCCAGCAGCTCGAGCACGTCAGGAGAAAAACTGTTTTTT. It yields the protein CASSSSTSGEKLFF. The chain couples TRBV7-9 to TRBJ1-4; D unclear. Trimming took off 4 bases at V and 8 bases at J, with 14 bases between the two ends. CDR3 size: 14 residues. Germline V gene data show CDR1 as SEHNR and CDR2 as FQNEAQ (reference sequence).

The chain combines TRBV20-1 with TRBJ2-2; maybe TRBD1 (5 bases). Trimming removed 6 bases from V and 4 bases from J, with 18 bases in between. The CDR3 runs to 15 residues. Germline V gene sequence: CDR1 DFQATT, CDR2 SNEGSKA (reference sequence). Here the CDR3 reads CSAPIRQKPTGELFF. CDR3 nucleotide sequence: TGCAGTGCCCCCATAAGACAGAAGCCCACCGGGGAGCTGTTTTTT.

The chain has TRBV6-2 or TRBV6-3 and TRBJ2-3, with 8 bases identical to TRBD1. Germline V lookup: CDR1 MNHEY, CDR2 SVGEGT. V was clipped by 0 bases and J by 1 base; unmatched bases: 9. The CDR3 contains 18 residues. In DNA, the CDR3 is TGTGCCAGCAGTTACTCGACAGGGGCGGGATTTGGCACAGATACGCAGTATTTT. This codes for CASSYSTGAGFGTDTQYF.